This T cell receptor (beta chain) was found in a study of blood T cell repertoires in COVID-19. For the study at large: Acute and convalescent COVID-19 samples came from the United States, Italy and Spain. T cells, B-cell-depleted T cells, or PBMCs provided the cDNA or gDNA that served as material.

Germline V gene sequence: CDR1 ENHRY, CDR2 SYGVKD. V shed 6 bases and J shed 0 bases, with 11 bases lying between them. This CDR3 region has 14 residues. Original analysis: Reference gene primer amplification in the assay estimated nucleated cell counts. Here immunoSEQ multiplex PCR was the method, and the copy in TCRdb shows in-frame clones only, minus some. The V and J calls and the clone size are those of that table, but D and trimming were determined from the DNA. The sample has some 200,000 clones, around 80% seen once. The sequenced sample consisted of peripheral blood. The chain recombines TRBV10-3 with TRBJ1-1, with D maybe TRBD1 (5 bases). This receptor was identified in a woman in her forties with acute or convalescent COVID-19. For the CDR3, the DNA is TGTGCCATCAGAGGAGGGACGTTGAACACTGAAGCTTTCTTT. Translation: CAIRGGTLNTEAFF.